A selection of T cell receptor beta chains follows, all from one sample in a study of blood T cells in healthy people across ages. TCRdb re-called the 5' RACE reads with MiXCR, one entry per CDR3 protein. The table records about 930,000 distinct CDR3 sequences, about 28% of them present only once. A further study also used this sample, focusing on T cells of mothers and their children.

Sequenced material: blood. The origin of the receptors is a woman in her thirties or forties in good health. CDR3s include the opening cysteine and the closing phenylalanine or tryptophan. D genes are given only for firm matches. The size of a clone is reported for some rows only, either as once, few or many, or as a class for expanded clones.

len: 15; abundance: many; j_gene: TRBJ2-7; v_gene: TRBV11-2; d_gene: TRBD1; CDR3nt: TGTGCCAGCAGCTTAGCTAACAGGGGAGCCTACGAGCAGTACTTC; CDR3aa: CASSLANRGAYEQYF
len: 12; abundance: -; j_gene: TRBJ2-5; v_gene: TRBV12-3/TRBV12-4; d_gene: -; CDR3nt: TGTGCCAGCAGCATCGTGGGGGAGACCCAGTACTTC; CDR3aa: CASSIVGETQYF
len: 13; abundance: few; j_gene: TRBJ1-2; v_gene: TRBV19; d_gene: -; CDR3nt: TGTGCCAGCTGCCGGGTCGCTAACTATGGCTACACCTTC; CDR3aa: CASCRVANYGYTF
len: 14; abundance: -; j_gene: TRBJ2-1; v_gene: TRBV27; d_gene: TRBD1; CDR3nt: TGTGCCAGCAGCGCCGGGACAGGGCGGTACAAGCAGTTCTTC; CDR3aa: CASSAGTGRYKQFF
len: 15; abundance: few; j_gene: TRBJ2-2; v_gene: TRBV29-1; d_gene: TRBD1; CDR3nt: TGCAGCGTTGATGACAGGGGACGGAACACCGGGGAGCTGTTTTTT; CDR3aa: CSVDDRGRNTGELFF
len: 14; abundance: many; j_gene: TRBJ1-6; v_gene: TRBV20-1; d_gene: -; CDR3nt: TGCAGTGCGCGTACCCGGGCCCCAAATTCACCCCTCCACTTT; CDR3aa: CSARTRAPNSPLHF
len: 15; abundance: few; j_gene: TRBJ1-1; v_gene: TRBV7-6; d_gene: TRBD1; CDR3nt: TGTGCCAGCAGCACCGACAGGGGAATAAACACTGAGGCTTTCTTT; CDR3aa: CASSTDRGINTEAFF
len: 16; abundance: many; j_gene: TRBJ2-3; v_gene: TRBV12-3/TRBV12-4; d_gene: -; CDR3nt: TGTGCCAGCAGTTCCAGTGTGGGGGGCTACACAGATACGCAGTATTTT; CDR3aa: CASSSSVGGYTDTQYF
len: 17; abundance: -; j_gene: TRBJ2-3; v_gene: TRBV6-6; d_gene: -; CDR3nt: TGTGCCAGCAGTTACTCGTTGGGGACTTCTAGCACAGATACGCAGTATTTT; CDR3aa: CASSYSLGTSSTDTQYF
len: 15; abundance: -; j_gene: TRBJ2-2; v_gene: TRBV12-3/TRBV12-4; d_gene: TRBD1; CDR3nt: TGTGCCAGCAGAGGGTCAGGGGGATCCACCGGGGAGCTGTTTTTT; CDR3aa: CASRGSGGSTGELFF
len: 15; abundance: -; j_gene: TRBJ2-3; v_gene: TRBV7-9; d_gene: TRBD2; CDR3nt: TGTGCCAGCAGCTTAGAAGCGGGGGACCTCCATACGCAGTATTTT; CDR3aa: CASSLEAGDLHTQYF
len: 12; abundance: many; j_gene: TRBJ2-5; v_gene: TRBV28; d_gene: -; CDR3nt: TGTGCCAGCAGTGGTCTCGGGAAGACCCAGTACTTC; CDR3aa: CASSGLGKTQYF
len: 13; abundance: few; j_gene: TRBJ2-2; v_gene: TRBV6-2/TRBV6-3; d_gene: -; CDR3nt: TGTGCCACCAACGCCTTCAACACCGGGGAGCTGTTTTTT; CDR3aa: CATNAFNTGELFF
len: 16; abundance: few; j_gene: TRBJ1-2; v_gene: TRBV4-3; d_gene: -; CDR3nt: TGCGCCAGCAGCCAAAACCTGGGGGCTGGGAGCTATGGCTACACCTTC; CDR3aa: CASSQNLGAGSYGYTF
len: 14; abundance: -; j_gene: TRBJ1-1; v_gene: TRBV6-6; d_gene: TRBD1; CDR3nt: TGTGCCAGCAACTACGACAGGGCAAACACTGAAGCTTTCTTT; CDR3aa: CASNYDRANTEAFF
len: 16; abundance: -; j_gene: TRBJ2-3; v_gene: TRBV12-3/TRBV12-4; d_gene: TRBD2; CDR3nt: TGTGCCAGCAGTCAGGGACTAGCGGGGGGCCTATCTACGCAGTATTTT; CDR3aa: CASSQGLAGGLSTQYF
len: 16; abundance: -; j_gene: TRBJ1-1; v_gene: TRBV5-6; d_gene: TRBD1; CDR3nt: TGTGCCAGCAGCCCGAACGCGGGACAGGCGGGCACTGAAGCTTTCTTT; CDR3aa: CASSPNAGQAGTEAFF
len: 14; abundance: -; j_gene: TRBJ2-3; v_gene: TRBV7-2; d_gene: TRBD2; CDR3nt: TGTGCCAGCAGCTCGGGGGGGCGGGGAGATACGCAGTATTTT; CDR3aa: CASSSGGRGDTQYF
len: 17; abundance: -; j_gene: TRBJ2-1; v_gene: TRBV7-3; d_gene: TRBD1; CDR3nt: TGTGCCAGCAGCATAGAGGGGACAGGGGGCGGGTACAATGAGCACTTCTTC; CDR3aa: CASSIEGTGGGYNEHFF
len: 13; abundance: -; j_gene: TRBJ2-4; v_gene: TRBV7-8; d_gene: -; CDR3nt: TGTGCCGGCAGCTTCGCAAAGAAAAACATTCAGTACTTC; CDR3aa: CAGSFAKKNIQYF
len: 14; abundance: many; j_gene: TRBJ2-7; v_gene: TRBV5-1; d_gene: -; CDR3nt: TGCGCCAGCAGCTTTTCCGGGGCGACCTACGAGCAGTACTTC; CDR3aa: CASSFSGATYEQYF
len: 16; abundance: -; j_gene: TRBJ1-2; v_gene: TRBV28; d_gene: -; CDR3nt: TGTGCCAGCAGTTCTATGTTTGGAGGGGGAAACTATGGCTACACCTTC; CDR3aa: CASSSMFGGGNYGYTF
len: 18; abundance: -; j_gene: TRBJ2-3; v_gene: TRBV10-3; d_gene: TRBD2; CDR3nt: TGTGCCATCAGTGAGTCGAGTCTAGCGGGGGGCTCGACAGATACGCAGTATTTT; CDR3aa: CAISESSLAGGSTDTQYF
len: 15; abundance: -; j_gene: TRBJ1-1; v_gene: TRBV28; d_gene: TRBD1; CDR3nt: TGTGCCAGCAGCACCGGGACAGGGATAGACACTGAAGCTTTCTTT; CDR3aa: CASSTGTGIDTEAFF
len: 12; abundance: many; j_gene: TRBJ2-7; v_gene: TRBV6-2/TRBV6-3; d_gene: -; CDR3nt: TGTGCCAGCAGTTACTCGGACCACGAGCAGTACTTC; CDR3aa: CASSYSDHEQYF
len: 12; abundance: -; j_gene: TRBJ2-7; v_gene: TRBV27; d_gene: -; CDR3nt: TGTGCCAGCAGTTTATGGGTGCACGAGCAGTACTTC; CDR3aa: CASSLWVHEQYF
len: 13; abundance: few; j_gene: TRBJ2-1; v_gene: TRBV30; d_gene: -; CDR3nt: TGTGCCTGGAGTTCGGCCGGGTACAATGAGCAGTTCTTC; CDR3aa: CAWSSAGYNEQFF
len: 16; abundance: few; j_gene: TRBJ2-1; v_gene: TRBV10-3; d_gene: -; CDR3nt: TGTGCCCCGACCGGATTAGAAGTGAGCCCCTACAATGAGCAGTTCTTC; CDR3aa: CAPTGLEVSPYNEQFF
len: 17; abundance: -; j_gene: TRBJ2-6; v_gene: TRBV5-1; d_gene: TRBD1; CDR3nt: TGCGCCAGCAGCGAAGGACAGGGGGCGAGAGGGGCCAACGTCCTGACTTTC; CDR3aa: CASSEGQGARGANVLTF
len: 14; abundance: many; j_gene: TRBJ1-6; v_gene: TRBV2; d_gene: TRBD1; CDR3nt: TGTGCCAGCAAAACTGACAGGGCCGGGTCACCCCTCCACTTT; CDR3aa: CASKTDRAGSPLHF
len: 14; abundance: many; j_gene: TRBJ2-5; v_gene: TRBV29-1; d_gene: TRBD2; CDR3nt: TGCAGCGTTGTTAGGGGGCGGGAGGGAGAGACCCAGTACTTC; CDR3aa: CSVVRGREGETQYF
len: 13; abundance: many; j_gene: TRBJ2-1; v_gene: TRBV2; d_gene: TRBD2; CDR3nt: TGTGCCAGCAGACTAGCGGAGTACAATGAGCAGTTCTTC; CDR3aa: CASRLAEYNEQFF
len: 13; abundance: many; j_gene: TRBJ2-7; v_gene: TRBV20-1; d_gene: -; CDR3nt: TGCAGTGCCAGGGAGGATATAGGCTACGAGCAGTACTTC; CDR3aa: CSAREDIGYEQYF
len: 16; abundance: -; j_gene: TRBJ1-2; v_gene: TRBV7-9; d_gene: -; CDR3nt: TGTGCCAGCAACTCCTGGAGTGGACAAAAACCCTATGGCTACACCTTC; CDR3aa: CASNSWSGQKPYGYTF
len: 12; abundance: -; j_gene: TRBJ2-5; v_gene: TRBV3-1; d_gene: -; CDR3nt: TGTGCCAGCAGCCAGATCCGGGAGACCCAGTACTTC; CDR3aa: CASSQIRETQYF
len: 15; abundance: -; j_gene: TRBJ2-5; v_gene: TRBV5-1; d_gene: TRBD1; CDR3nt: TGCGCCAGCCGTCCCGAGACAGGGGGAGGAGAGACCCAGTACTTC; CDR3aa: CASRPETGGGETQYF
len: 13; abundance: few; j_gene: TRBJ2-1; v_gene: TRBV20-1; d_gene: TRBD2; CDR3nt: TGCAGTGCTAGGACTAGCGGGAACAATGAGCAGTTCTTC; CDR3aa: CSARTSGNNEQFF